The clone carrying this T cell receptor beta chain was found once. This entry comes from a study of T cell responses to AZD1222 COVID-19 vaccine. Study-wide background: Second-dose intervals of approximately 4 or approximately 12 weeks were pooled.

Some clones are missing from TCRdb's copy, which holds only in-frame ones; the method was immunoSEQ multiplex PCR. The sample yields more than 150,000 clones, about 94% seen once. Trimming at V came to 3 bases and at J to 4 bases, leaving 2 bases not matched to a gene. This CDR3 spans 14 amino acids. Germline loops: CDR1 LNHDA, CDR2 SQIVND (reference sequence). The chain carries TRBV19 and TRBJ1-4; 7 bases fit TRBD1. Sequences were derived from peripheral blood, sampled on day 0 of AZD1222 vaccination. The receptor was derived from an adult in good health. The CDR3, as DNA: TGTGCCAGTAGTATGGGACAGTTTAATGAAAAACTGTTTTTT. Amino acids: CASSMGQFNEKLFF.